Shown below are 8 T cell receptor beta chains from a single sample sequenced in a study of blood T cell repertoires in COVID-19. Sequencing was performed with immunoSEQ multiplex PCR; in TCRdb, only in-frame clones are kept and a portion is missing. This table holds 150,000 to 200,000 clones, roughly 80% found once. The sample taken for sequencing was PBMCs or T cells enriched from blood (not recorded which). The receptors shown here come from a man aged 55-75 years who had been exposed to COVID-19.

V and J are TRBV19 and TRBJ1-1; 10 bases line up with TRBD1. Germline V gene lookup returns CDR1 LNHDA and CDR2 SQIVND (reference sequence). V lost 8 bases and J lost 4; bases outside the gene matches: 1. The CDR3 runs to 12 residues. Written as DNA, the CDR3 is TGTGCCAGTGACAGGGGGCTCACTGAAGCTTTCTTT. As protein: CASDRGLTEAFF.

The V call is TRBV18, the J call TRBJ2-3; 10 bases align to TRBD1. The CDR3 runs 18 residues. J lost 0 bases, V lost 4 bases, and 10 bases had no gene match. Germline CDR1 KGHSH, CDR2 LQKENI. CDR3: CASSLGQGVLPSTDTQYF. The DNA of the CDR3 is TGTGCCAGCTCACTCGGACAGGGGGTCCTACCTAGCACAGATACGCAGTATTTT.

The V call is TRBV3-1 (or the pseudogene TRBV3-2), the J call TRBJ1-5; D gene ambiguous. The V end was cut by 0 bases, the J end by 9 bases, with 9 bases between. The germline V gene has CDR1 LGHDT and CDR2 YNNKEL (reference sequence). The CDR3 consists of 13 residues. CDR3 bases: TGTGCCAGCAGCCAAGATATTCTAACGCCCCAGCATTTT. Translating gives CASSQDILTPQHF.

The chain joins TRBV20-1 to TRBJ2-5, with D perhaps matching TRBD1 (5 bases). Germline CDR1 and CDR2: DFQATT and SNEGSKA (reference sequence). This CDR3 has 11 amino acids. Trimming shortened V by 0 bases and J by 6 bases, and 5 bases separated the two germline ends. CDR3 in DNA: TGCAGTGCTAGAGAGGGGCAGACCCAGTACTTC. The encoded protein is CSAREGQTQYF.

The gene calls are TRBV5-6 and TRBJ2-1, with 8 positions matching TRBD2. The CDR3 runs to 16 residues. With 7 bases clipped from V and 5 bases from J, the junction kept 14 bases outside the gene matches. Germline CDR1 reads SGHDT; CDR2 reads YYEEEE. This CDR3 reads CASGPSGGRYNNEQFF. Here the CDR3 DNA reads TGTGCCAGCGGCCCTTCGGGCGGGAGGTACAACAATGAGCAGTTCTTC.

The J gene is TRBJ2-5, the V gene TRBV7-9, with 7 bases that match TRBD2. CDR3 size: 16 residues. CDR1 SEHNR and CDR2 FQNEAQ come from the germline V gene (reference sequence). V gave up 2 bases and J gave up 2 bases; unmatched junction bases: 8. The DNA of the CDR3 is TGTGCCAGCAGCTTACGCGGGACTATTCAACAAGAGACCCAGTACTTC. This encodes CASSLRGTIQQETQYF.

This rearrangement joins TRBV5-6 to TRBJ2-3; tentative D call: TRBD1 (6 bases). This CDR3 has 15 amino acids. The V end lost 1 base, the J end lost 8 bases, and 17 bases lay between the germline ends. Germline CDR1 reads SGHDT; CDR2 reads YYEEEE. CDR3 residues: CASSLNQGPVGTQYF. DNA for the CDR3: TGTGCCAGCAGCTTGAACCAGGGGCCCGTGGGTACGCAGTATTTT.

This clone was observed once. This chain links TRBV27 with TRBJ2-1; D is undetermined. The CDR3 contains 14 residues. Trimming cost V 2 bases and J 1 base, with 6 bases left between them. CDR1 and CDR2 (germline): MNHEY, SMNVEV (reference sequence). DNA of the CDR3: TGTGCCAGCAGTTTAATTCCGTCCTACAATGAGCAGTTCTTC. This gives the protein CASSLIPSYNEQFF.